The T cell receptor (beta chain) under discussion was sequenced for a study of cytomegalovirus exposure and HLA in healthy donors. The study drew the donors from its approximately 110-subject validation cohort, separate from the roughly 670-subject first cohort. This table comes from immunoSEQ multiplex PCR, and its TCRdb copy is limited to in-frame clones, with some not included. In the table there are some 49,000 clones, roughly 92% of which are singletons. Germline CDR1 ENHRY, CDR2 SYGVKD. The CDR3 has 15 residues. V shed 0 bases and J shed 7 bases, with 13 bases lying between them. This receptor was taken from a man between 18 and 35 years old in good health and CMV-seronegative. The sequenced sample consisted of PBMCs. The gene calls are TRBV10-3 and TRBJ1-5; D remains ambiguous. The CDR3 sequence is CAISESRGREQPQHF. The CDR3 DNA follows: TGTGCCATCAGTGAGTCGAGAGGGCGAGAACAGCCCCAGCATTTT.